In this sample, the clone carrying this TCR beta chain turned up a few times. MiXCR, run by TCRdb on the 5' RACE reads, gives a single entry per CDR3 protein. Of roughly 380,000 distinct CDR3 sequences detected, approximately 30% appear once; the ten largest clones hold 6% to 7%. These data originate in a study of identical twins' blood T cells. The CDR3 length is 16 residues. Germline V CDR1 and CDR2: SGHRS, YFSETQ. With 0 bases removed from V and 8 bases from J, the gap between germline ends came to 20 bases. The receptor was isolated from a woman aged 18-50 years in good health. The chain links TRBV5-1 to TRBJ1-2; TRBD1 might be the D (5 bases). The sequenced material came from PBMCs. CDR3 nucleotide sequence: TGCGCCAGCAGCTTGGGCTCCGGGGCCCTGCTTAGGGGCTACACCTTC. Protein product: CASSLGSGALLRGYTF.